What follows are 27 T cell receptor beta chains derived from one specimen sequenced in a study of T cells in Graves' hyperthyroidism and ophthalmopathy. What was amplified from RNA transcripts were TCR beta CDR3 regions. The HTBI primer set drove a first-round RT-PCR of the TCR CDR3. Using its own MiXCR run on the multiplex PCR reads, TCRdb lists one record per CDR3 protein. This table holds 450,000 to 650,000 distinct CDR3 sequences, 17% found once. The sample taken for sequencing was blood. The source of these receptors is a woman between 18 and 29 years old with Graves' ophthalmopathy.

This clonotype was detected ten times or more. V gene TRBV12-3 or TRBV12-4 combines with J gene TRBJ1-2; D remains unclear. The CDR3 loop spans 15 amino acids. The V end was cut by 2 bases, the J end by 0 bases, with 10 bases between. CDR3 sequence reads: CASSLLGSANYGYTF. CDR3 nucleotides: TGTGCCAGCAGTTTACTCGGCTCAGCTAACTATGGCTACACCTTC.

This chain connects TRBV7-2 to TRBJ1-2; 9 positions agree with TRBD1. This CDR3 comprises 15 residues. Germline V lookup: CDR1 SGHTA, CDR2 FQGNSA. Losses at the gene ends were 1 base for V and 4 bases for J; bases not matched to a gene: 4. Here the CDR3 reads CASSLVGQGGYGYTF. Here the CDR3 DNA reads TGTGCCAGCAGCTTAGTGGGACAGGGAGGCTATGGCTACACCTTC.

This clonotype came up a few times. CDR3 amino acids: CASSLGQGPGNTIYF. The CDR3 DNA reads as TGTGCCAGCAGCTTGGGGCAGGGGCCTGGAAACACCATATATTTT. The rearrangement links TRBV7-9 to TRBJ1-3, with D possibly TRBD1 on 6 matching bases. Per the germline V gene, CDR1 is SEHNR and CDR2 is FQNEAQ (reference sequence). The CDR3 loop spans 15 amino acids. Between the trimmed V and J ends, which lost 3 bases and 2 bases, there was a span of 11 bases.

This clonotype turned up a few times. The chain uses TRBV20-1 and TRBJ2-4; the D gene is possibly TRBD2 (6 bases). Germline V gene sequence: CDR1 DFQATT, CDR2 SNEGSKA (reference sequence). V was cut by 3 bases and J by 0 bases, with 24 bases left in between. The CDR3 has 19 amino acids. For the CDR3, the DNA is TGCAGTGCTAGTAGAGCGGAGGAGGGGCTACTTCGAGCCAAAAACATTCAGTACTTC. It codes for CSASRAEEGLLRAKNIQYF.

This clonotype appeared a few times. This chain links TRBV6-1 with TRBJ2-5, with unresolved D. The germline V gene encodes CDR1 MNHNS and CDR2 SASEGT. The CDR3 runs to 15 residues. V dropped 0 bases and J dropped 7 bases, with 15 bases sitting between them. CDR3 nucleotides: TGTGCCAGCAGTGAAGCCCGCTCCGGTTTAGGGACCCAGTACTTC. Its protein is CASSEARSGLGTQYF.

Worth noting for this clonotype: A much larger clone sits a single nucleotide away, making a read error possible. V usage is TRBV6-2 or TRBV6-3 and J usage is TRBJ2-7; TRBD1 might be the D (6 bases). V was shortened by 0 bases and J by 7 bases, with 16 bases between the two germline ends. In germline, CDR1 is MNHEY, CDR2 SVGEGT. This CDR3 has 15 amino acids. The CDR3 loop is CASSYSTTGTGEQYF. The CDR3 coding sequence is TGTGCCAGCAGTTACTCGACCACAGGGACGGGTGAGCAGTACTTC.

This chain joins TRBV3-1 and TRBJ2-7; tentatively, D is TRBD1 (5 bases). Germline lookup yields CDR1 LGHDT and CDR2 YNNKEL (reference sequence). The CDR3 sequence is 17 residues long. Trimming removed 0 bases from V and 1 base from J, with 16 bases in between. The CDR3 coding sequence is TGTGCCAGCAGCCAAGATAGGGGCAGCTTATCTTCCTACGAGCAGTACTTC. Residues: CASSQDRGSLSSYEQYF.

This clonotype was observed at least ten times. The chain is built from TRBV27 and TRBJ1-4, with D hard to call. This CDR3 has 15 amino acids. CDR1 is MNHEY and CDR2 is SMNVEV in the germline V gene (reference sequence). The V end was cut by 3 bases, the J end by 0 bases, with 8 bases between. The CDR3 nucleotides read TGTGCCAGCAGTTTCAGGAGTGCAACTAATGAAAAACTGTTTTTT. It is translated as CASSFRSATNEKLFF.

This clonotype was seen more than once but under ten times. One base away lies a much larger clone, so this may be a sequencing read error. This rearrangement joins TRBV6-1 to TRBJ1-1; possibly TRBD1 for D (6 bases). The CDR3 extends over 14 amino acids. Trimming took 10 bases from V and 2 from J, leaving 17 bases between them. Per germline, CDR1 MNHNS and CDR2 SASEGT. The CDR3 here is CATRSTTGNTEAFF. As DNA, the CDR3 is TGTGCCACCAGGTCAACGACAGGCAACACTGAAGCTTTCTTT.

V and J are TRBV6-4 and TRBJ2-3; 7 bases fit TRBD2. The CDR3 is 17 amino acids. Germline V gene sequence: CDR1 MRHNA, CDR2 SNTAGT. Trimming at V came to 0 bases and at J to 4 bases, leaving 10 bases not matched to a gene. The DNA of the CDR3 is TGTGCCAGCAGTGACTCGACTAGCATCCCCGAGGCAGATACGCAGTATTTT. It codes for CASSDSTSIPEADTQYF.

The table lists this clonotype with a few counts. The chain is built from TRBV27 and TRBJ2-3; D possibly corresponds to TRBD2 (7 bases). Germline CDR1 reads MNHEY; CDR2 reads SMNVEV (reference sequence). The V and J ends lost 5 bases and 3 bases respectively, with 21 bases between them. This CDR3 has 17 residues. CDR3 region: CASSLGGLGGGTDTQYF. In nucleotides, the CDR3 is TGTGCCAGCAGTCTTGGGGGTTTAGGGGGGGGGACAGATACGCAGTATTTT.

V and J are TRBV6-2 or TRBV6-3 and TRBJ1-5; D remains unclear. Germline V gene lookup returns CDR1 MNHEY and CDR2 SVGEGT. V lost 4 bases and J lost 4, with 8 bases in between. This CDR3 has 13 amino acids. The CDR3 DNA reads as TGTGCCAGCAGTTTTACAGCGAATCAGCCCCAGCATTTT. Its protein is CASSFTANQPQHF.

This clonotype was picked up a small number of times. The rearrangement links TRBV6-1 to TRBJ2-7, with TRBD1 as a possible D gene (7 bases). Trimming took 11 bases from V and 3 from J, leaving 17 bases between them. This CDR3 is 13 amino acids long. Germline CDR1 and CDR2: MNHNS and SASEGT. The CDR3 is CAAGNRGLYEQYF. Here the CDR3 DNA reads TGTGCCGCGGGGAACAGGGGCCTCTACGAGCAGTACTTC.

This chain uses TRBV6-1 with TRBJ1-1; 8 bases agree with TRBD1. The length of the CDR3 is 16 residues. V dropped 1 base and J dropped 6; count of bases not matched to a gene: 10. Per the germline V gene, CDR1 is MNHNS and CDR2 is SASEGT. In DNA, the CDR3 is TGTGCCAGCAGTGAAGTTCGGGACAGGATCCGCCCTGAAGCTTTCTTT. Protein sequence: CASSEVRDRIRPEAFF.

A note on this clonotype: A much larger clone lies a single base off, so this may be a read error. In nucleotides, the CDR3 is TGTGCCAGCAGTGACGCAGGGTCGGGTAAAAAACTGTTTTTT. Translated: CASSDAGSGKKLFF. This sequence joins TRBV12-3 or TRBV12-4 and TRBJ1-4; D is possibly TRBD1 (5 bases). Trimming removed 5 bases from V and 9 bases from J, with 16 bases in between. The CDR3 extends over 14 amino acids.

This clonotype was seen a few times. CDR3 coding DNA: TGCGCCAGCAGCCAAGACGGCAGAAACAATGAGCAGTTCTTC. As protein: CASSQDGRNNEQFF. The genes are TRBV4-3 and TRBJ2-1; D gene ambiguous. Germline V gene sequence: CDR1 LGHNA, CDR2 YSLEER. This CDR3 spans 14 amino acids. V was shortened by 0 bases and J by 5 bases, with 8 bases between the two germline ends.

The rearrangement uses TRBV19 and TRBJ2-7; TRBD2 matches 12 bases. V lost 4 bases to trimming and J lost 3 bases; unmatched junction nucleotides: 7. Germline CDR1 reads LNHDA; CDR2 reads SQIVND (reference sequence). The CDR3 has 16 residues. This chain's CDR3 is CASSSQGLAGFYEQYF. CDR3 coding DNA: TGTGCCAGTAGTAGCCAAGGACTAGCGGGATTCTACGAGCAGTACTTC.

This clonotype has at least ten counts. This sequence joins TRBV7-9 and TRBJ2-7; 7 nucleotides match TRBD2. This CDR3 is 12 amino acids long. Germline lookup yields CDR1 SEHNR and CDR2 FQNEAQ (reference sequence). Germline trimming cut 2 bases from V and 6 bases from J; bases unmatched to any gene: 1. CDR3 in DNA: TGTGCCAGCAGCTTAAGCGGGGTCGAGCAGTACTTC. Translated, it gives CASSLSGVEQYF.

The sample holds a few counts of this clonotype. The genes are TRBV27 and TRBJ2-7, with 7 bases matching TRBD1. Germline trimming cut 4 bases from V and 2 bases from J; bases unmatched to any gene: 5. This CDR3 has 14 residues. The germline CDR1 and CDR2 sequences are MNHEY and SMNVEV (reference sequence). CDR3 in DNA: TGTGCCAGCAGTTCGATTGGGACAGCCTACGAGCAGTACTTC. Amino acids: CASSSIGTAYEQYF.

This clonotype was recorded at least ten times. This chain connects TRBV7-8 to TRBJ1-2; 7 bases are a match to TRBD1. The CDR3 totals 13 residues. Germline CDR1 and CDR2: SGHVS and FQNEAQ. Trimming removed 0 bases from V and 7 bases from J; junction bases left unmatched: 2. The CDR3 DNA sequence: TGTGCCAGCAGCTTAGCTTCAGGGGGTGGCTACACCTTC. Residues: CASSLASGGGYTF.

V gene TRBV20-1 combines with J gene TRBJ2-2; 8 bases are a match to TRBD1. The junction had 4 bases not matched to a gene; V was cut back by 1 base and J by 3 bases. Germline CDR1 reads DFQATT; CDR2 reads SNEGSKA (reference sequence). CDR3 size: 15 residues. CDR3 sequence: CSARVPDRDTGELFF. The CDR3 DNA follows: TGCAGTGCTAGAGTTCCGGACAGGGACACCGGGGAGCTGTTTTTT.

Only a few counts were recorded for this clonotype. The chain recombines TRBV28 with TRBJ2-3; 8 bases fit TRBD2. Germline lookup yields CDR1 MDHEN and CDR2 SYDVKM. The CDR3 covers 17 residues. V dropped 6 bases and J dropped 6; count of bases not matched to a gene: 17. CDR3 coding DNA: TGTGCCAGCAGGGTGCTAAGCGGGAGTCGTCTCCTGGATACGCAGTATTTT. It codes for CASRVLSGSRLLDTQYF.

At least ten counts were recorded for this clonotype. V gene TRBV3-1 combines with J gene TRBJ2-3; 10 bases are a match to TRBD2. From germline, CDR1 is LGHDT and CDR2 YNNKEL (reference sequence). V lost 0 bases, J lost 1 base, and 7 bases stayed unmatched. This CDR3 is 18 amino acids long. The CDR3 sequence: CASSQDLVGLAGTDTQYF. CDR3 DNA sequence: TGTGCCAGCAGCCAAGATCTCGTAGGACTAGCGGGCACAGATACGCAGTATTTT.

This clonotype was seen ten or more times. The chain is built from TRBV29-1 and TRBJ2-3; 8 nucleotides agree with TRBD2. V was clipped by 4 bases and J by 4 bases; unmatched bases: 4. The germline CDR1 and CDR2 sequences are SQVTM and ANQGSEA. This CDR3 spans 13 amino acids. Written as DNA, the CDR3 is TGCAGCGTTGCGGGAGGGCCCGCAGATACGCAGTATTTT. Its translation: CSVAGGPADTQYF.

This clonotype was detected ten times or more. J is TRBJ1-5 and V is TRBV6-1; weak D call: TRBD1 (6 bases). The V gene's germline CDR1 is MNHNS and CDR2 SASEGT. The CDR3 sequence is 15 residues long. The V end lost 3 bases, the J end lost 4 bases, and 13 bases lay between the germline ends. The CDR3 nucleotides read TGTGCCAGCAGTGACACAGGGTTTAGTAATCAGCCCCAGCATTTT. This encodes CASSDTGFSNQPQHF.

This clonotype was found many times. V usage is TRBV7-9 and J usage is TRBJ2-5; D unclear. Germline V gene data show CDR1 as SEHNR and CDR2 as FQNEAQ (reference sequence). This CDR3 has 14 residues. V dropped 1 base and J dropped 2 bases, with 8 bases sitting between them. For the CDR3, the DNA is TGTGCCAGCAGCTTAGTTTCCGGGCAAGAGACCCAGTACTTC. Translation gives CASSLVSGQETQYF.

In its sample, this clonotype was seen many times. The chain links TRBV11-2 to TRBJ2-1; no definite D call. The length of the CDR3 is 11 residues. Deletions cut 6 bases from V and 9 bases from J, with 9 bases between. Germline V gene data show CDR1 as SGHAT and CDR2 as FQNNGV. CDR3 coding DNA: TGTGCCAGCAGGCTAGGTCTTGAGCAGTTCTTC. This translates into CASRLGLEQFF.